This note documents a single T cell receptor (beta chain) sequence. CDR1 is SNHLY, CDR2 FYNNEI, per germline. This CDR3 spans 16 amino acids. V dropped 5 bases and J dropped 2 bases, with 18 bases sitting between them. This sample stems from a study of shared clonotypes between healthy human individuals. Data came from immunoSEQ multiplex PCR; TCRdb stores just in-frame clones and leaves some out. The table shows 550,000 to 850,000 clones, with around 70% occurring only once. This clonotype originated in a woman aged 25-40 years in good health. The V gene is TRBV2, the J gene TRBJ2-5, with D perhaps being TRBD1 or TRBD2 (5 bases each). The sequenced material came from memory CD4+ T cells sorted from blood. Subset of the sample: CD45RA-negative fraction. CDR3 amino acids: CASSKEGNIGQETQYF. The CDR3 bases are TGTGCCAGCAGTAAAGAGGGGAACATAGGTCAAGAGACCCAGTACTTC.